The clone carrying this T cell receptor beta chain was counted only a few times. Antigen: not known. The data were obtained in a study of cytomegalovirus exposure and HLA in healthy donors. Amplification used 60 Vbeta primers and 13 Jbeta primers. TCRdb's table, derived via immunoSEQ multiplex PCR, lists solely in-frame clones and lacks some. Of around 200,000 clones in the sample, approximately 80% were seen once. Findings of the study overall: The study reported that TCR beta sequences accurately predicted HLA-A and HLA-B alleles in most subjects.

The CDR3 loop spans 14 amino acids. Germline CDR1 reads MNHEY; CDR2 reads SVGAGI. V gave up 2 bases and J gave up 6 bases; unmatched junction bases: 3. Material: PBMCs. The V and J genes are TRBV6-5 and TRBJ2-7, with 11 bases aligning to TRBD2. The TCR sequence derives from a man in his fifties or sixties in good health and CMV-seronegative. In DNA form, the CDR3 reads TGTGCCAGCAGTTACAGACTAGCGGGACCCGAGCAGTACTTC. Translating gives CASSYRLAGPEQYF.